These 18 T cell receptor beta chains originate from one sample sequenced in a study of beta chain features in type 1 diabetes. Findings and caveats of the study: Moderate but significant shortening of TCRB CDR3s was recorded in all four CD4+ subsets from Type 1 diabetes patients.

Their antigens remain unidentified. All of the isolated RNA was reverse transcribed, so expressed TCRB transcripts were sequenced. The method was immunoSEQ multiplex PCR; TCRdb's version includes in-frame clones alone and lacks a portion of them. The table shows hundreds of thousands of clones, with about 14% occurring only once. The sequenced sample was naive CD4+ T cells from blood. These receptors originate from a man between 18 and 29 years old with type 1 diabetes.

CDR3 nucleotides: TGTGCCAGCAGCCGCCAGGGCGGCATGAACACTGAAGCTTTCTTT. Translated, it gives CASSRQGGMNTEAFF. The V call is TRBV7-2, the J call TRBJ1-1; tentatively, D is TRBD1 (5 bases). The CDR3 is made up of 15 amino acids. V lost 5 bases and J 0 bases, leaving 13 bases between the germline ends. Germline V gene lookup returns CDR1 SGHTA and CDR2 FQGNSA.

The chain has TRBV7-2 and TRBJ1-1; tentatively, D is TRBD1 (5 bases). Germline CDR1 is SGHTA and CDR2 is FQGNSA. Trimming left V 5 bases short and J 9 bases short, with 13 bases between. The CDR3 is made up of 12 amino acids. CDR3 coding DNA: TGTGCCAGCAGCCGAGCCGGGACCCAAGCTTTCTTT. Encoded protein: CASSRAGTQAFF. The variable domain in full, with the rest retrieved from reference TRBV7-2 and TRBJ1-1, is GAGVSQSPSNKVTEKGKDVELRCDPISGHTALYWYRQSLGQGLEFLIYFQGNSAPDKSGLPSDRFSAERTGGSVSTLTIQRTQQEDSAVYLCASSRAGTQAFFGQGTRLTVV.

This clone was counted between two and nine times. Different DNA sequences within this sample yield the same CDR3. The chain has TRBV6-4 and TRBJ1-1; D uncertain. Trimming shortened V by 5 bases and J by 2 bases, and 9 bases separated the two germline ends. Germline V gene sequence: CDR1 MRHNA, CDR2 SNTAGT. This CDR3 is built from 13 residues. CDR3 in DNA: TGTGCCAGCAGTCCCGGGCTCAACACTGAAGCTTTCTTT. Its translation is CASSPGLNTEAFF.

The J gene is TRBJ2-7, the V gene TRBV9; 9 bases match TRBD2. The CDR3 consists of 15 residues. Germline V CDR1 and CDR2: SGDLS, YYNGEE. V gave up 3 bases and J gave up 6 bases; unmatched junction bases: 10. CDR3: CASSGIAGAYSEQYF. The CDR3 DNA reads TGTGCCAGCAGCGGGATAGCGGGGGCCTACTCCGAGCAGTACTTC.

This clone was counted between two and nine times. The genes are TRBV9 and TRBJ1-2; D unresolved. There are 14 residues in the CDR3. Per germline, CDR1 SGDLS and CDR2 YYNGEE. Trimming took 3 bases from V and 4 from J, leaving 13 bases between them. The CDR3 bases are TGTGCCAGCAGCGACCAGGCTTATAGCTATGGCTACACCTTC. This translates into CASSDQAYSYGYTF. The complete variable domain, with remaining parts taken from reference TRBV9 and TRBJ1-2, reads DSGVTQTPKHLITATGQRVTLRCSPRSGDLSVYWYQQSLDQGLQFLIQYYNGEERAKGNILERFSAQQFPDLHSELNLSSLELGDSALYFCASSDQAYSYGYTFGSGTRLTVV.

The chain carries TRBV28 and TRBJ1-6; 7 bases are a match to TRBD1. Germline values: CDR1 MDHEN, CDR2 SYDVKM. V shed 5 bases, J shed 8 bases, and the junction held 12 bases outside the gene matches. This CDR3 is built from 16 residues. The CDR3 protein is CASSQIRGDVYSPLHF. The DNA for the CDR3 is TGTGCCAGCAGTCAAATCAGGGGGGACGTTTATTCACCCCTCCACTTT.

This clone was seen only a few times. This chain connects TRBV20-1 to TRBJ2-1, with D uncertain. Deletions cut 6 bases from V and 5 bases from J, with 8 bases between. The germline V gene has CDR1 DFQATT and CDR2 SNEGSKA (reference sequence). This CDR3 contains 11 residues. CDR3 sequence: CSAPLNNEQFF. The DNA for the CDR3 is TGCAGTGCGCCTTTAAACAATGAGCAGTTCTTC.

This clone has more than one count but fewer than ten. The rearrangement uses TRBV15 and TRBJ1-2; D might be TRBD1 (5 bases). CDR3 length: 13 residues. Trimming stripped 8 bases from V and 1 base from J, with 11 bases between. CDR1 and CDR2 (germline): LNHNV, YYDKDF (reference sequence). The CDR3 protein is CATSPDSNYGYTF. Written as DNA, the CDR3 is TGTGCCACCTCTCCTGACAGTAACTATGGCTACACCTTC. Supplemented by reference TRBV15 and TRBJ1-2, the full variable domain reads DAMVIQNPRYQVTQFGKPVTLSCSQTLNHNVMYWYQQKSSQAPKLLFHYYDKDFNNEADTPDNFQSRRPNTSFCFLDIRSPGLGDTAMYLCATSPDSNYGYTFGSGTRLTVV.

The gene calls are TRBV15 and TRBJ1-6; 8 nucleotides match TRBD1. With 1 base clipped from V and 7 bases from J, the junction kept 3 bases outside the gene matches. CDR3 size: 15 residues. The V gene's germline CDR1 is LNHNV and CDR2 YYDKDF (reference sequence). This chain's CDR3 is CATSRATGGNSPLHF. The DNA of the CDR3 is TGTGCCACCAGCAGAGCAACAGGGGGGAATTCACCCCTCCACTTT.

This clone showed up just once. The rearrangement links TRBV30 to TRBJ1-2; 9 bases fit TRBD1. This CDR3 contains 12 residues. Trimming at V came to 8 bases and at J to 6 bases, leaving 7 bases not matched to a gene. Germline values: CDR1 GTSNPN, CDR2 SVGIG (reference sequence). CDR3 sequence (DNA): TGTGCCCGGGACAGGGTCTCGCATGGCTACACCTTC. Its translation is CARDRVSHGYTF. The whole variable domain, remainder taken from reference TRBV30 and TRBJ1-2, is SQTIHQWPATLVQPVGSPLSLECTVEGTSNPNLYWYRQAAGRGLQLLFYSVGIGQISSEVPQNLSASRPQDRQFILSSKKLLLSDSGFYLCARDRVSHGYTFGSGTRLTVV.

This clone came up a few times. V is TRBV6-5 and J is TRBJ2-3; D is ambiguous. The V gene lost 0 bases and the J gene lost 0 bases, with 10 bases spanning the gap. CDR1 and CDR2 from the germline V gene are MNHEY and SVGAGI. The CDR3 has 16 amino acids. CDR3 region: CASSYSAAPSTDTQYF. DNA of the CDR3: TGTGCCAGCAGTTACTCGGCGGCTCCAAGCACAGATACGCAGTATTTT.

The genes are TRBV29-1 and TRBJ1-4; unclear D gene. Trimming took off 6 bases at V and 10 bases at J, with 18 bases between the two ends. CDR1 and CDR2 (germline): SQVTM, ANQGSEA. CDR3 length: 13 amino acids. CDR3 in DNA: TGCAGCGTCGAGGTTAGGCCTTCAGGAAAACTGTTTTTT. This translates into CSVEVRPSGKLFF.

The chain joins TRBV15 to TRBJ1-3; D uncertain. Looked up from germline, CDR1 is LNHNV and CDR2 is YYDKDF (reference sequence). V shed 0 bases and J shed 4 bases, with 16 bases lying between them. The CDR3 runs 17 residues. Written as DNA, the CDR3 is TGTGCCACCAGCAGAGAAGCTGCCGGGCCGAAGGGAAACACCATATATTTT. This sequence encodes CATSREAAGPKGNTIYF.

This clone appeared a few times. CDR3 region: CAWSLGGSVRNEQFF. CDR3 sequence (DNA): TGTGCCTGGAGTCTGGGCGGGAGTGTTAGAAATGAGCAGTTCTTC. The V and J genes are TRBV30 and TRBJ2-1; 7 bases map to TRBD2. The germline V gene has CDR1 GTSNPN and CDR2 SVGIG (reference sequence). This CDR3 is 15 amino acids long. After removal of 2 bases from V and 7 bases from J, the junction contained 11 bases not matched to a gene.

The chain uses TRBV30 and TRBJ2-1, with 8 bases lining up with TRBD2. Per germline, CDR1 GTSNPN and CDR2 SVGIG (reference sequence). V lost 1 base, J lost 6 bases, and 14 bases stayed unmatched. The CDR3 contains 17 residues. For the CDR3, the DNA is TGTGCCTGGAGTGAGGGCCTTCTGGCGGGGGGCTTCAATGAGCAGTTCTTC. Translating it yields CAWSEGLLAGGFNEQFF.

In DNA, the CDR3 is TGTGCCTGCTTGACAGGGAGCTCCTATAATTCACCCCTCCACTTT. It codes for CACLTGSSYNSPLHF. The V call is TRBV30, the J call TRBJ1-6; 7 bases agree with TRBD1. The CDR3 loop spans 15 amino acids. Germline V gene lookup returns CDR1 GTSNPN and CDR2 SVGIG (reference sequence). V was pared by 6 bases and J by 0 bases, with 5 bases of the junction left unmatched. Full variable domain (rest looked up from reference TRBV30 and TRBJ1-6): SQTIHQWPATLVQPVGSPLSLECTVEGTSNPNLYWYRQAAGRGLQLLFYSVGIGQISSEVPQNLSASRPQDRQFILSSKKLLLSDSGFYLCACLTGSSYNSPLHFGNGTRLTVT.

There are a few counts of this clone. V usage is TRBV13 and J usage is TRBJ2-3, with D possibly being TRBD2 (5 bases). V lost 3 bases and J lost 3, with 16 bases in between. This CDR3 region has 16 residues. Germline CDR1 is PRHDT and CDR2 is FYEKMQ (reference sequence). CDR3 DNA: TGTGCCAGCAGCTTGGGCGGCGGGTTACGGACAGATACGCAGTATTTT. This sequence encodes CASSLGGGLRTDTQYF.

A few counts support this clone. V is TRBV23-1 and J is TRBJ2-1; no firm D call. TRBV23-1 is an open reading frame, and its role is uncertain. The CDR3 spans 13 residues. The ends were cut back, 2 bases at V and 6 bases at J, with 8 bases in the middle. CDR3 amino acids: CASSQPALNEQFF. The CDR3 DNA is TGCGCCAGCAGTCAACCCGCCCTCAATGAGCAGTTCTTC.